This T cell receptor beta chain was obtained from a study of cytomegalovirus exposure and HLA in healthy donors. The study, taken as a whole, reports: Cytomegalovirus-associated TCR beta chains were listed, numbering 150 to 200. CMV serostatus stood as the only immune exposure information on hand. A missense DCLRE1C variant was associated with V- and J-gene trimming of TCR beta chains in a later analysis, and an independent cohort replicated the association.

PCR used 60 Vbeta primers and 13 Jbeta primers. The assay was immunoSEQ multiplex PCR, and TCRdb's table has in-frame clones only and misses some. The top ten hold roughly 2% of the sample, which has 120,000 or so clones, approximately 81% seen once. In germline, CDR1 is MRHNA, CDR2 SNTAGT. This CDR3 is 19 amino acids long. Trimming removed 0 bases at V and 0 bases at J, with 20 bases between. Points on this clone: The target antigen is unknown.

Sequences were obtained from PBMCs. V and J are TRBV6-4 and TRBJ1-2; D gene uncertain. The TCR comes from a man aged 18-30 years in good health and CMV-seronegative. In DNA form, the CDR3 reads TGTGCCAGCAGTGACTCGCCGGGGAACAGAAAAGAAGCTAACTATGGCTACACCTTC. It translates to CASSDSPGNRKEANYGYTF.